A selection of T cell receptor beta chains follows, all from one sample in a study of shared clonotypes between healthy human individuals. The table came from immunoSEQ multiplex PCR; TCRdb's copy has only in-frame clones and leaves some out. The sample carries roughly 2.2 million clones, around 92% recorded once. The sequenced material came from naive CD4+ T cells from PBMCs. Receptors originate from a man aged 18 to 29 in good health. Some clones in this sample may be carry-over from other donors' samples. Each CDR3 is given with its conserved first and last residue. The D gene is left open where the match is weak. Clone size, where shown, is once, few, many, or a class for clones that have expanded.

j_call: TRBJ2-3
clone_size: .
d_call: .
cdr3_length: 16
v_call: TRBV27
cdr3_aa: CASRALGRGSTDTQYF
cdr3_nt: TGTGCCAGCAGGGCGTTGGGGCGGGGATCCACAGATACGCAGTATTTT

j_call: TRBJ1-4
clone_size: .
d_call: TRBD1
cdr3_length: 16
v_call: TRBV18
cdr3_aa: CASSSSLDRVNEKLFF
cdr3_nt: TGTGCCAGCTCATCGTCCCTGGACAGGGTGAACGAAAAACTGTTTTTT

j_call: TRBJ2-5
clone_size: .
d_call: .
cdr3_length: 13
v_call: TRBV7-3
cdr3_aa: CASSLLTEETQYF
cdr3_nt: TGTGCCAGCAGCTTATTGACAGAAGAGACCCAGTACTTC

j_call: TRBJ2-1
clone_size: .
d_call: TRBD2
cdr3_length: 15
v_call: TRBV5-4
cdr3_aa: CASSLDLAAYNEQFF
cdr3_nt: TGTGCCAGCAGCTTGGACCTAGCGGCCTACAATGAGCAGTTCTTC

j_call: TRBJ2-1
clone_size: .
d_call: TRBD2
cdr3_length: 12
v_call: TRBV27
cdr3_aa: CARGGRDHEQFF
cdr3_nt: TGTGCCCGGGGGGGGCGGGATCATGAGCAGTTCTTC

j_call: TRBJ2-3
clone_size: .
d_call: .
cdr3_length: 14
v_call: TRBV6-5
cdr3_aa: CASSFRDPTDTQYF
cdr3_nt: TGTGCCAGCAGTTTTCGGGACCCCACAGATACGCAGTATTTT

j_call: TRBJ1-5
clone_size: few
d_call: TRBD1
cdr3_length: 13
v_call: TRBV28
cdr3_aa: CASRDRLYQPQHF
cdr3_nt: TGTGCCAGCCGGGACAGACTCTATCAGCCCCAGCATTTT

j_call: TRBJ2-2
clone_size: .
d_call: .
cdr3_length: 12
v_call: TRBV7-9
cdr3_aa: CASSFSPGELFF
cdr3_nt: TGTGCCAGCAGCTTTTCTCCCGGGGAGCTGTTTTTT

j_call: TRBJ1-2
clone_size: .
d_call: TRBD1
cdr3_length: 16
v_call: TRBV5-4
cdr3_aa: CASSFGEGAGPYGYTF
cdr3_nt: TGTGCCAGCAGCTTCGGAGAGGGGGCAGGCCCCTATGGCTACACCTTC

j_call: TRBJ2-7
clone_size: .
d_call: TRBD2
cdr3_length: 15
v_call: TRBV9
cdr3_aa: CASSPRTSGSYEQYF
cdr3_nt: TGTGCCAGCAGCCCCAGGACTAGCGGGAGCTACGAGCAGTACTTC

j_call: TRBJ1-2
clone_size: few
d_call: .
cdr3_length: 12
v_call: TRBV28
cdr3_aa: CASIRGGYGYTF
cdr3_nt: TGTGCCAGTATAAGGGGGGGCTATGGCTACACCTTC

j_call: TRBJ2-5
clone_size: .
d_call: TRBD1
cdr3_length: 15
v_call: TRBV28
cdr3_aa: CASSRGPGRKETQYF
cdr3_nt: TGTGCCAGCTCTAGGGGGCCAGGGAGAAAAGAGACCCAGTACTTC

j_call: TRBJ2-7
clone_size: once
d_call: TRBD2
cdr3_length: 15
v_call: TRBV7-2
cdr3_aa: CASSKVLAGGGEQYF
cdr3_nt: TGTGCCAGCAGCAAAGTCCTAGCGGGAGGGGGCGAGCAGTACTTC

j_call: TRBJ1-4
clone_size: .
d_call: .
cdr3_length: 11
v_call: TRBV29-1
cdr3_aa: CSVLRSEKLFF
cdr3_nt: TGCAGCGTGCTCAGGAGCGAAAAACTGTTTTTT

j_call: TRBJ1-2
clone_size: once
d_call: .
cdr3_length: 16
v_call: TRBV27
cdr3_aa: CASSTIRTGGSYGYTF
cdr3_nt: TGTGCCAGCAGTACTATTAGGACGGGCGGTAGCTATGGCTACACCTTC

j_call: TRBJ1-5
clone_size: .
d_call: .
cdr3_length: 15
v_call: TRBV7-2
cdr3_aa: CASSFSRGSGQPQHF
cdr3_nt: TGTGCCAGCAGCTTTTCCAGGGGCTCCGGACAGCCCCAGCATTTT

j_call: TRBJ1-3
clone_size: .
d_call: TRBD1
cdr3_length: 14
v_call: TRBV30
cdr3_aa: CAWSPGTAKNTIYF
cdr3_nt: TGTGCCTGGAGCCCCGGGACAGCCAAAAACACCATATATTTT

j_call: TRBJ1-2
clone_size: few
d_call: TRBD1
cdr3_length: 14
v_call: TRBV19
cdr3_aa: CASRISKDRGGYTF
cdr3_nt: TGTGCCAGTAGAATATCCAAGGACAGGGGTGGCTACACCTTC

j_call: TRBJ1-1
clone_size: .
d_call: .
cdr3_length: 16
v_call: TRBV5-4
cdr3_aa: CASSSQAGEWGSEAFF
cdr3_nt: TGTGCCAGCAGCTCCCAAGCGGGGGAGTGGGGCTCGGAAGCTTTCTTT

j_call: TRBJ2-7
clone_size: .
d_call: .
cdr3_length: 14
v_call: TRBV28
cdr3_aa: CASTTRAGVYEQYF
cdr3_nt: TGTGCCAGCACCACCAGGGCGGGTGTCTACGAGCAGTACTTC

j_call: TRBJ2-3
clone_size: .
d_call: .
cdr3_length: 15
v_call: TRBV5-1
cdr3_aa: CASSLGLFPGDTQYF
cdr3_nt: TGCGCCAGCAGCTTGGGGCTCTTCCCAGGGGATACGCAGTATTTT

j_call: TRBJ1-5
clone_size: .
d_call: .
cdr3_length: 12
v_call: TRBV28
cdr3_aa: CASSLFGQPQHF
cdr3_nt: TGTGCCAGCAGTTTATTTGGTCAGCCCCAGCATTTT

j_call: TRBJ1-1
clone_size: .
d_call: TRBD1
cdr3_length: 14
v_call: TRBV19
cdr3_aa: CASRRGQGPTEAFF
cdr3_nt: TGTGCCAGCCGGAGGGGACAGGGGCCGACTGAAGCTTTCTTT

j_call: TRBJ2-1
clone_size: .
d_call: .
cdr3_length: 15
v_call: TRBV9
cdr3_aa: CASSAHFDLPTGQFF
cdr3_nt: TGTGCCAGCAGCGCCCACTTCGACCTCCCTACGGGGCAGTTCTTC

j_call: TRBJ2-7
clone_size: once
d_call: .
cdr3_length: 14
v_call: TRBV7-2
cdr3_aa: CASSLDYKSYEQYF
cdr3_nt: TGTGCCAGCAGCTTAGACTACAAATCCTACGAGCAGTACTTC

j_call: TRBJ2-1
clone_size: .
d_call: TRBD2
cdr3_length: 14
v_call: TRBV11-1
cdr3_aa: CASTGGLAGSEQFF
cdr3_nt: TGTGCCAGCACCGGGGGGCTAGCGGGCTCCGAGCAGTTCTTC

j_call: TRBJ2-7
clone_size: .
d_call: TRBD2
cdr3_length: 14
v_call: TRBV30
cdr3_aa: CAWSTAGGTYEQYF
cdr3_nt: TGTGCCTGGAGTACAGCGGGGGGGACCTACGAGCAGTACTTC

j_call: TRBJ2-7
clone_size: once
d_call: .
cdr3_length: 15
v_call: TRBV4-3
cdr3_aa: CASSQGTDSTYEQYF
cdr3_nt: TGCGCCAGCAGCCAAGGTACGGACAGCACCTACGAGCAGTACTTC

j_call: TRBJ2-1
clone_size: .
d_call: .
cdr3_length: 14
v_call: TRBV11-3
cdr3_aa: CASSLGSLANEQFF
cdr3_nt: TGTGCCAGCAGCTTAGGAAGTCTAGCGAATGAGCAGTTCTTC

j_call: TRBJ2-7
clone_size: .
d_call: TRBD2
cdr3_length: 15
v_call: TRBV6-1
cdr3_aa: CASSLTSGGTYEQYF
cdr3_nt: TGTGCCAGCAGTTTGACTAGCGGGGGAACCTACGAGCAGTACTTC

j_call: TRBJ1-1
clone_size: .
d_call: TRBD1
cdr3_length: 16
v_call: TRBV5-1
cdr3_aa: CASSPRTGWENTEAFF
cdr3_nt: TGCGCCAGCAGCCCCCGGACAGGATGGGAGAACACTGAAGCTTTCTTT

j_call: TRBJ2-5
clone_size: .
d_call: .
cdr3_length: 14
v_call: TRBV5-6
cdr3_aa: CASSLEVAGETQYF
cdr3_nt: TGTGCCAGCAGCTTGGAAGTGGCCGGGGAGACCCAGTACTTC